Below, 24 T cell receptor beta chains from the same sample are listed, as sequenced in a study of OX40 agonist ivuxolimab in advanced cancers. Library preparation was by the immunoSEQ multiplex PCR assay. The clones in this table, taken by TCRdb from immuneACCESS, are in-frame only. Not every clone is retained; where verified, under half of the shortfall comes from an unresolved V gene, and the cause of the rest is unknown. The sample data list fewer than 95,000 clones, and 90% to 95% of these were observed just once. The top ten clones comprise 0.43% of the sample. The sequences come from CD4+ or CD8+ T cells sorted from blood, collected in a trial of the OX40 agonist ivuxolimab. The receptors come from an adult with an advanced solid tumor such as melanoma, head and neck, liver or kidney cancer.

The gene calls are TRBV10-3 and TRBJ1-2, with D possibly being TRBD1 (5 bases). Germline assignment: CDR1 ENHRY and CDR2 SYGVKD. This CDR3 contains 12 residues. V lost 9 bases, J lost 8 bases, and 16 bases lay in between. This chain's CDR3 is CAMTSPSGGYTF. CDR3 DNA sequence: TGTGCCATGACGAGCCCTTCAGGGGGCTACACCTTC.

This chain joins TRBV9 and TRBJ2-5; the match to TRBD2 covers 10 bases. The germline V gene encodes CDR1 SGDLS and CDR2 YYNGEE. This CDR3 contains 16 residues. The V gene end was trimmed by 4 bases and the J gene end by 1 base; junction bases not matched to a gene: 7. The CDR3 nucleotides read TGTGCCAGCAGCATCGGAGCGGGGGGGCTCCAAGAGACCCAGTACTTC. Translating gives CASSIGAGGLQETQYF.

This rearrangement joins TRBV6-6 to TRBJ2-5, with 8 bases aligning to TRBD2. V lost 5 bases, J lost 1 base, and 3 bases stayed unmatched. This CDR3 is 14 amino acids long. Germline V gene data show CDR1 as MNHNY and CDR2 as SVGAGI (reference sequence). The DNA of the CDR3 is TGTGCCAGCAGTCATAGCGGGGCCCAAGAGACCCAGTACTTC. It yields the protein CASSHSGAQETQYF.

The rearrangement links TRBV7-2 to TRBJ2-1; TRBD1 agrees at 8 bases. The CDR3 has 16 amino acids. The ends lost 6 bases at V and 6 bases at J; junction bases unmatched: 13. The germline V gene has CDR1 SGHTA and CDR2 FQGNSA. The CDR3 coding sequence is TGTGCCAGCAGTTTTCAGTCAGGGGGCATCGGCAATGAGCAGTTCTTC. Protein product: CASSFQSGGIGNEQFF.

The chain recombines TRBV18 with TRBJ2-1, with 11 bases lining up with TRBD1. J lost 5 bases, V lost 0 bases, and 6 bases had no gene match. Germline-derived CDR1 and CDR2 are KGHSH and LQKENI. CDR3 size: 17 residues. CDR3 in DNA: TGTGCCAGCTCACCACCGCTGGGACAGGGGGTAGACAATGAGCAGTTCTTC. Its protein product is CASSPPLGQGVDNEQFF.

The rearrangement joins TRBV6-6 to TRBJ2-7, with D maybe TRBD1 (6 bases). Trimming took 8 bases from V and 1 from J, leaving 12 bases between them. The CDR3 has 13 amino acids. Germline V lookup: CDR1 MNHNY, CDR2 SVGAGI (reference sequence). Here the CDR3 reads CASQGHQSYEQYF. The CDR3 DNA reads TGTGCCAGCCAGGGACACCAATCCTACGAGCAGTACTTC.

The rearrangement uses TRBV7-9 and TRBJ2-5, with 7 positions matching TRBD2. CDR3 length: 15 amino acids. The trim removed 2 bases at V and 5 bases at J, leaving 8 bases unmatched. Germline CDR1 is SEHNR and CDR2 is FQNEAQ (reference sequence). The CDR3: CASSLLLGGMETQYF. The CDR3 DNA sequence: TGTGCCAGCAGCTTACTATTGGGGGGGATGGAGACCCAGTACTTC.

The chain employs TRBV4-2 and TRBJ2-2; D not certain. This CDR3 is built from 16 residues. Trimming removed 1 base at V and 5 bases at J, with 14 bases between. CDR1 is LGHNA and CDR2 is YNFKEQ in the germline V gene. In DNA, the CDR3 is TGTGCCAGCAGCCAAGCGCAGGCCACTGGGACCGGGGAGCTGTTTTTT. Residues: CASSQAQATGTGELFF.

The V and J genes are TRBV7-2 and TRBJ1-5, with D possibly TRBD1 on 5 matching bases. Per the germline V gene, CDR1 is SGHTA and CDR2 is FQGNSA. The CDR3 has 18 amino acids. Trimming shortened V by 2 bases and J by 0 bases, and 17 bases separated the two germline ends. The CDR3 region has the DNA TGTGCCAGCAGCTTATGGCAGGGCGGGGGATATAGCAATCAGCCCCAGCATTTT. Translation gives CASSLWQGGGYSNQPQHF. The full variable domain, its missing parts supplied by reference TRBV7-2 and TRBJ1-5, is GAGVSQSPSNKVTEKGKDVELRCDPISGHTALYWYRQSLGQGLEFLIYFQGNSAPDKSGLPSDRFSAERTGGSVSTLTIQRTQQEDSAVYLCASSLWQGGGYSNQPQHFGDGTRLSIL.

The gene calls are TRBV14 and TRBJ2-1, with TRBD2 matching 11 bases. From germline, CDR1 is SGHDN and CDR2 FVKESK. CDR3 length: 15 amino acids. V was pared by 0 bases and J by 8 bases, with 3 bases of the junction left unmatched. CDR3 DNA: TGTGCCAGCAGCCAAGATAGCGGGAGGGCGTATGAGCAGTTCTTC. This gives the protein CASSQDSGRAYEQFF.

This chain joins TRBV6-5 and TRBJ1-3, with D tentatively TRBD1 (5 bases). The germline V gene encodes CDR1 MNHEY and CDR2 SVGAGI. V dropped 3 bases and J dropped 0 bases, with 9 bases sitting between them. The CDR3 sequence is 15 residues long. The CDR3 nucleotides read TGTGCCAGCAGTTATGGGGCTATCTCTGGAAACACCATATATTTT. Its protein product is CASSYGAISGNTIYF.

V gene TRBV9 combines with J gene TRBJ2-3; 10 bases fit TRBD2. This CDR3 contains 16 residues. Germline CDR1 is SGDLS and CDR2 is YYNGEE. J was trimmed by 4 bases and V by 2 bases; bases with no gene match: 7. CDR3 sequence: CASSVSAGGPPDTQYF. For the CDR3, the DNA is TGTGCCAGCAGCGTTTCAGCGGGGGGGCCCCCAGATACGCAGTATTTT.

This chain links TRBV6-5 with TRBJ2-5; no clear D gene. Trimming took off 8 bases at V and 7 bases at J, with 8 bases between the two ends. The CDR3 is made up of 10 amino acids. CDR1 MNHEY and CDR2 SVGAGI come from the germline V gene. The CDR3 DNA is TGTGCCAGCGGGGATGTGACCCAGTACTTC. Its protein is CASGDVTQYF.

This clone appeared a single time. This rearrangement joins TRBV7-3 to TRBJ2-1; TRBD2 aligns across 8 bases. CDR1 and CDR2 from the germline V gene are SGHTA and FQGTGA. The CDR3 is 15 amino acids. V lost 2 bases, J lost 7 bases, and 7 bases stayed unmatched. Here the CDR3 reads CASSLLTGGSNEQFF. The CDR3 bases are TGTGCCAGCAGCTTACTTACGGGGGGGTCGAATGAGCAGTTCTTC.

This rearrangement joins TRBV19 to TRBJ2-3; D gene ambiguous. The CDR3 has 14 residues. V lost 6 bases and J 3 bases, leaving 13 bases between the germline ends. CDR1 is LNHDA and CDR2 is SQIVND in the germline V gene (reference sequence). This chain's CDR3 is CASRVSGPTDTQYF. CDR3 DNA sequence: TGTGCCAGTAGAGTGTCCGGACCGACAGATACGCAGTATTTT.

This sequence joins TRBV28 and TRBJ2-3, with D uncertain. Trimming shortened V by 3 bases and J by 5 bases, and 3 bases separated the two germline ends. Germline V gives CDR1 MDHEN, CDR2 SYDVKM. This CDR3 has 11 residues. The CDR3 DNA reads TGTGCCAGCAGTTTTTTAGATACGCAGTATTTT. Its translation is CASSFLDTQYF.

The gene calls are TRBV7-3 and TRBJ2-7; a weak D match, TRBD2 (5 bases). The CDR3 sequence is 14 residues long. Trimming shortened V by 2 bases and J by 6 bases, and 14 bases separated the two germline ends. Germline lookup yields CDR1 SGHTA and CDR2 FQGTGA. CDR3 amino acids: CASSLQVGEGEQYF. The CDR3 nucleotides are TGTGCCAGCAGCTTACAAGTGGGCGAGGGCGAGCAGTACTTC.

V is TRBV5-1 and J is TRBJ1-4; 7 nucleotides line up with TRBD1. The V gene end was trimmed by 2 bases and the J gene end by 4 bases; junction bases not matched to a gene: 8. The CDR3 totals 16 residues. Germline-derived CDR1 and CDR2 are SGHRS and YFSETQ. CDR3 sequence reads: CASSFSGTASNEKLFF. The CDR3 region has the DNA TGCGCCAGCAGCTTTTCCGGGACAGCTAGTAATGAAAAACTGTTTTTT.

This chain connects TRBV7-2 to TRBJ2-3, with D unclear. This CDR3 has 14 amino acids. The V gene lost 6 bases and the J gene lost 0 bases, with 10 bases spanning the gap. CDR1 and CDR2 (germline): SGHTA, FQGNSA. Here the CDR3 DNA reads TGTGCCAGCAGGGTCGACACTAGCACAGATACGCAGTATTTT. It encodes CASRVDTSTDTQYF. The full variable domain, completed using reference TRBV7-2 and TRBJ2-3, is GAGVSQSPSNKVTEKGKDVELRCDPISGHTALYWYRQSLGQGLEFLIYFQGNSAPDKSGLPSDRFSAERTGGSVSTLTIQRTQQEDSAVYLCASRVDTSTDTQYFGPGTRLTVL.

The chain links TRBV11-3 to TRBJ2-7; D is undetermined. Trimming pared 1 base from V and 11 bases from J, leaving 15 bases between. This CDR3 comprises 13 residues. Germline lookup yields CDR1 SGHNT and CDR2 YENEEA. CDR3 sequence (DNA): TGTGCCAGCAGCTTAGGTGCCGCTCGAATGGAGTACTTC. It translates to CASSLGAARMEYF.

V gene TRBV4-1 combines with J gene TRBJ2-7, with D tentatively TRBD1 or TRBD2 (5 bases each). The CDR3 sequence is 13 residues long. Germline CDR1 MGHRA, CDR2 YSYEKL. The V end was cut by 0 bases, the J end by 9 bases, with 12 bases between. DNA of the CDR3: TGCGCCAGCAGCCAAGATACCGGGACCGGGCAGTACTTC. This encodes CASSQDTGTGQYF.

The genes are TRBV5-1 and TRBJ2-7; 10 nucleotides line up with TRBD1. This CDR3 region has 15 residues. Germline CDR1 SGHRS, CDR2 YFSETQ. With V trimmed by 2 bases and J by 4 bases, 6 bases remained unmatched. The CDR3 DNA sequence: TGCGCCAGCAGCTTACTGACAGGGGGCCCATACGAGCAGTACTTC. It yields the protein CASSLLTGGPYEQYF.

The chain carries TRBV11-3 and TRBJ2-5; possibly TRBD1 or TRBD2 for D (5 bases each). This CDR3 spans 16 amino acids. Germline CDR1 and CDR2: SGHNT and YENEEA. The ends were cut back, 1 base at V and 0 bases at J, with 12 bases in the middle. The CDR3 sequence is CASSLAGAEYQETQYF. Here the CDR3 DNA reads TGTGCCAGCAGCTTAGCCGGGGCCGAGTACCAAGAGACCCAGTACTTC.

The chain combines TRBV5-1 with TRBJ1-3; TRBD1 is a possible D gene (6 bases). Trimming left V 4 bases short and J 1 base short, with 9 bases between. This CDR3 is built from 14 residues. CDR1 is SGHRS, CDR2 YFSETQ, per germline. The CDR3 nucleotides read TGCGCCAGCAGCCCAGGGGTTTCTGGAAACACCATATATTTT. The encoded protein is CASSPGVSGNTIYF.